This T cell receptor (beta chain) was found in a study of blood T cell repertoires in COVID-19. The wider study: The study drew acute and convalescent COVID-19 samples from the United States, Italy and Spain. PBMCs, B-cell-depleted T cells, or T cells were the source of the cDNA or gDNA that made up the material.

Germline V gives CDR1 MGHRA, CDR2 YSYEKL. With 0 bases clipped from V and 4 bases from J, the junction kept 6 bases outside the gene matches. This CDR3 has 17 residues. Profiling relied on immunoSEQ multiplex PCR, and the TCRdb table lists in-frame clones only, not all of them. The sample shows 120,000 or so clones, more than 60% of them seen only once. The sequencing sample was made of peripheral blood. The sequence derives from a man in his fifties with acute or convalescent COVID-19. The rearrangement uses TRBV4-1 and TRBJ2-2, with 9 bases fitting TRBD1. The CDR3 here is CASSQEKQGAPTGELFF. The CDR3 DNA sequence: TGCGCCAGCAGCCAAGAGAAACAGGGGGCCCCCACCGGGGAGCTGTTTTTT.